This passage covers 14 T cell receptor beta chains from one sample sequenced in a study of beta chain features in type 1 diabetes. The entirety of the isolated RNA underwent reverse transcription, so expressed TCRB transcripts were sequenced. Some clones are missing from TCRdb's copy, which holds only in-frame ones; the method was immunoSEQ multiplex PCR. The table lists about 250,000 clones, less than 15% of them singletons. Sequencing input: naive CD4+ T cells from blood. The receptors stem from a woman in her forties in good health.

The chain recombines TRBV10-3 with TRBJ2-3; 7 bases agree with TRBD2. With 2 bases clipped from V and 7 bases from J, the junction kept 6 bases outside the gene matches. Germline V gene sequence: CDR1 ENHRY, CDR2 SYGVKD. The CDR3 loop spans 14 amino acids. As DNA, the CDR3 is TGTGCCATCAGTGAGGGGGGGGTTGTGAATACGCAGTATTTT. It codes for CAISEGGVVNTQYF.

The V and J genes are TRBV9 and TRBJ1-2; D ambiguous. V was cut by 0 bases and J by 7 bases, with 13 bases left in between. The V gene's germline CDR1 is SGDLS and CDR2 YYNGEE. This CDR3 comprises 14 residues. CDR3 in amino acids: CASSVAEKRGGYTF. The CDR3 coding sequence is TGTGCCAGCAGCGTAGCCGAGAAAAGAGGTGGCTACACCTTC. Together with reference TRBV9 and TRBJ1-2, the CDR3 gives the full variable domain: DSGVTQTPKHLITATGQRVTLRCSPRSGDLSVYWYQQSLDQGLQFLIQYYNGEERAKGNILERFSAQQFPDLHSELNLSSLELGDSALYFCASSVAEKRGGYTFGSGTRLTVV.

As for this clone: The same CDR3 is also encoded by other DNA sequences in this sample. This chain joins TRBV2 and TRBJ1-3; D is unresolved. The germline V and J ends were trimmed by 3 bases and 3 bases, with 3 bases remaining between them. There are 12 residues in the CDR3. Looked up from germline, CDR1 is SNHLY and CDR2 is FYNNEI. For the CDR3, the DNA is TGTGCCAGCAGTGAGAGTGGAAACACCATATATTTT. Translated, it gives CASSESGNTIYF.

In this sample, this clone turned up a few times. The chain has TRBV19 and TRBJ2-7; weak D call: TRBD1 (6 bases). The V end was cut by 5 bases, the J end by 4 bases, with 9 bases between. This CDR3 region has 12 residues. The germline V gene encodes CDR1 LNHDA and CDR2 SQIVND (reference sequence). The DNA of the CDR3 is TGTGCCAGTAGTCGCAGGGGATACGAGCAGTACTTC. Translating it yields CASSRRGYEQYF. Complete variable domain (other parts from reference TRBV19 and TRBJ2-7): DGGITQSPKYLFRKEGQNVTLSCEQNLNHDAMYWYRQDPGQGLRLIYYSQIVNDFQKGDIAEGYSVSREKKESFPLTVTSAQKNPTAFYLCASSRRGYEQYFGPGTRLTVT.

This rearrangement joins TRBV19 to TRBJ1-2, with 7 bases identical to TRBD1. The CDR3 is made up of 15 amino acids. Germline loops: CDR1 LNHDA, CDR2 SQIVND (reference sequence). V was clipped by 0 bases and J by 4 bases; unmatched bases: 5. The CDR3 DNA is TGTGCCAGTAGTATAGAACTGGGACAGCTCTATGGCTACACCTTC. As protein: CASSIELGQLYGYTF.

This clone was counted a few times. J is TRBJ2-2 and V is TRBV5-6; 8 positions agree with TRBD1. Germline CDR1 is SGHDT and CDR2 is YYEEEE. The CDR3 consists of 14 residues. V trimming: 3 bases; J trimming: 3 bases; junction bases outside the gene matches: 1. CDR3 DNA: TGTGCCAGCAGCTGGGGACAGGACACCGGGGAGCTGTTTTTT. It yields the protein CASSWGQDTGELFF.

The V and J genes are TRBV10-3 and TRBJ1-5; 7 bases agree with TRBD1. Germline CDR1 ENHRY, CDR2 SYGVKD. J lost 5 bases, V lost 2 bases, and 0 bases had no gene match. The CDR3 length is 13 residues. This chain's CDR3 is CAISEDRDQPQHF. CDR3 sequence (DNA): TGTGCCATCAGTGAGGACAGGGATCAGCCCCAGCATTTT.

This clone was counted only a few times. This chain joins TRBV7-9 and TRBJ2-1, with D tentatively TRBD1 (6 bases). V was cut by 5 bases and J by 0 bases, with 20 bases left in between. CDR1 is SEHNR, CDR2 FQNEAQ, per germline (reference sequence). The CDR3 is made up of 18 amino acids. The CDR3 nucleotides read TGTGCCAGCAGCCAGGGGTTGTCCGCTTCAGCCTCCTACAATGAGCAGTTCTTC. Translated, it gives CASSQGLSASASYNEQFF.

This clone was counted between two and nine times. V usage is TRBV9 and J usage is TRBJ2-5; possibly TRBD2 for D (6 bases). The CDR3 totals 14 residues. Trimming stripped 4 bases from V and 4 bases from J, with 14 bases between. Germline V lookup: CDR1 SGDLS, CDR2 YYNGEE. The CDR3 spells CASSPSGVGETQYF. CDR3 coding DNA: TGTGCCAGCAGCCCCTCGGGGGTGGGAGAGACCCAGTACTTC.

V gene TRBV29-1 combines with J gene TRBJ2-7; 8 positions agree with TRBD1. This CDR3 has 12 residues. Per germline, CDR1 SQVTM and CDR2 ANQGSEA. V lost 1 base, J lost 6 bases, and 2 bases stayed unmatched. The CDR3 spells CSVEADRAEQYF. In DNA form, the CDR3 reads TGCAGCGTTGAAGCGGACAGGGCCGAGCAGTACTTC.

As to this clone: The sample holds other DNA sequences that translate to the same CDR3. The V and J genes are TRBV7-2 and TRBJ2-3; 8 nucleotides agree with TRBD2. The CDR3 has 15 amino acids. Trimming took 1 base from V and 1 from J; bases not matched to a gene: 1. Germline V CDR1 and CDR2: SGHTA, FQGNSA. The CDR3 reads CASSLVSGGTDTQYF. DNA for the CDR3: TGTGCCAGCAGCTTAGTTAGCGGGGGCACAGATACGCAGTATTTT.

The rearrangement uses TRBV10-3 and TRBJ2-3; 16 nucleotides align to TRBD2. There are 17 residues in the CDR3. Unmatched junction bases numbered 8, after V lost 6 bases and J lost 5 bases. Germline CDR1 is ENHRY and CDR2 is SYGVKD. This CDR3 reads CAISGTSGGAGKDTQYF. The CDR3 bases are TGTGCCATCAGCGGGACTAGCGGGGGGGCAGGGAAAGATACGCAGTATTTT.

This clone was counted between two and nine times. V and J are TRBV14 and TRBJ2-1; 14 bases fit TRBD2. The ends lost 1 base at V and 3 bases at J; junction bases unmatched: 5. Germline V gene data show CDR1 as SGHDN and CDR2 as FVKESK. There are 18 residues in the CDR3. This chain's CDR3 is CASSQVRLAGGYYNEQFF. CDR3 coding DNA: TGTGCCAGCAGCCAAGTACGACTAGCGGGGGGGTACTACAATGAGCAGTTCTTC.

In this sample, this clone turned up a few times. The chain recombines TRBV6-5 with TRBJ1-2; TRBD1 aligns across 8 bases. The CDR3 covers 15 residues. Germline V CDR1 and CDR2: MNHEY, SVGAGI. V lost 6 bases and J lost 8; bases outside the gene matches: 14. The CDR3 DNA follows: TGTGCCAGCAGACCCCCAGGACAGGGAGCGTCCGGCTACACCTTC. It encodes CASRPPGQGASGYTF.